A single T cell receptor beta chain is shown here with its context. Its target antigen remains unknown. No base quality information exists; no much larger clone differs at one position. TCRbeta CDR3 regions were amplified from genomic DNA by means of the immunoSEQ Assay, a bias-controlled multiplex PCR. The published analysis was carried out like this. The number of nucleated cells in each sample was estimated from the amplification of reference gene primers within the assay. Sequence reads were collapsed and filtered to measure the absolute abundance of every unique TCRbeta CDR3 rearrangement. For each sample, productive Simpson clonality was calculated as the square root of Simpson's diversity index over productive rearrangements. What TCRdb holds here is the immuneACCESS table cut down to in-frame rearrangements. Part of the clones is not present; checked against another copy, under half of the missing clones reflect an unresolved V gene, and the others are unexplained. V and J calls and clone size are given by that table; D and trimming were obtained from the DNA. Present in this sample are about 320,000 clones, 80% to 90% of which were seen just once. The ten biggest clones cover 5% of the sample.

Participants in the prospective study were enrolled through a virtual design, were aged about 18 to 100 years, and lived in under 25 United States geographic areas. In the prospective study, participants were assigned to cohorts based on the clinical history participants reported in a screening survey and a study questionnaire. ImmuneRACE Cohort 3 recovered participants were defined by two consecutive negative NP/OP PCR tests, healthcare professional clearance, or symptom resolution. Each participant in the prospective study had whole blood, serum and a nasopharyngeal or oropharyngeal swab collected by mobile phlebotomists. Additional blood draws and questionnaires over an approximately two-month period could optionally be provided by prospective study participants. Prospective study blood samples were shipped either frozen or at room temperature before DNA extraction. This specimen comes from a study of blood T cell repertoires in COVID-19 (TCRdb year 2020). Notes on the research overall: Samples covering the acute and convalescent phases of COVID-19 were provided by collaborators in the United States, Italy and Spain. The prospective study material was composed of cDNA or gDNA derived from T cells, B-cell-depleted T cells, or PBMCs. The dataset comprised deeply sampled blood TCRbeta repertoires from subjects exposed to, actively infected with, or recovered from COVID-19. A freely available public database, intended as a resource for researchers studying the immune response to SARS-CoV-2, is where the repertoires were released. Samples were obtained from the ongoing ImmuneRACE study (first 160 participants) and from 950 to 1,500 subjects provided by 6 global collaborators. The sample metadata nearly always contained a de-identified subject ID, COVID-19 status, age in years and sex. Where available, HLA class I and class II types were taken from metadata supplied by the sample provider and were not determined by assay-based typing. Broader findings and caveats from the paper: Clinical and demographic metadata were provided uncurated, with the amount varying by source and participant.

The CDR3 sequence holds 17 residues, the cysteine and phenylalanine included. Only the CDR3 DNA is retained, 51 bases long and in frame from the first base. The germline V gene gives CDR1 as MDHEN and CDR2 as SYDVKM. The V and J ends are trimmed by 6 bases and 0 bases, leaving 15 bases between them. The chain employs TRBV28 and TRBJ1-6; no confident D gene assignment can be made. The receptor was derived from a man aged 25 to 40 who had recovered from COVID-19. Input material: PBMCs or T cells enriched from blood (not recorded which). CDR3 region: CASRAHEGSSYNSPLHF. The DNA sequence reads TGTGCCAGCAGAGCCCATGAGGGCAGCTCCTATAATTCACCCCTCCACTTT. Beyond the CDR3, the reference TRBV28 and TRBJ1-6 genes provide the residues; the full variable domain reads: DVKVTQSSRYLVKRTGEKVFLECVQDMDHENMFWYRQDPGLGLRLIYFSYDVKMKEKGDIPEGYSVSREKKERFSLILESASTNQTSMYLCASRAHEGSSYNSPLHFGNGTRLTVT.